Below are 28 T cell receptor beta chains sequenced from a single sample in a study of early T cells in non-severe SARS-CoV-2 infection. MiXCR was run by TCRdb on the 5' RACE reads, yielding one entry per CDR3 protein. In the table there are some 83,000 distinct CDR3 sequences, less than 11% of which are singletons. The sequenced sample was whole blood, obtained at baseline. Every receptor here comes from an adult who was a healthcare worker with PCR-confirmed SARS-CoV-2 infection or an uninfected control (not recorded which).

This clonotype was counted ten times or more. The J gene is TRBJ2-7, the V gene TRBV12-3 or TRBV12-4; 7 positions agree with TRBD2. After removal of 2 bases from V and 6 bases from J, the junction contained 7 bases not matched to a gene. This CDR3 has 14 residues. DNA for the CDR3: TGTGCCAGCAGTTTATCGGGCGGGAGAGCCGAGCAGTACTTC. Protein: CASSLSGGRAEQYF.

This clonotype was picked up many times. The V call is TRBV7-8, the J call TRBJ2-3; TRBD1 aligns across 7 bases. Germline CDR1 is SGHVS and CDR2 is FQNEAQ. The V segment lost 5 bases and the J segment 8 bases; nucleotides outside the gene matches: 16. This CDR3 region has 16 residues. CDR3 sequence reads: CASSPLGQPATSTQYF. For the CDR3, the DNA is TGTGCCAGCAGCCCACTGGGACAGCCCGCAACTAGTACGCAGTATTTT.

This clonotype was seen repeatedly, ten times or more. The rearrangement links TRBV18 to TRBJ2-3; TRBD1 agrees at 8 bases. Germline trimming cut 3 bases from V and 2 bases from J; bases unmatched to any gene: 10. The CDR3 is 17 residues long. Looked up from germline, CDR1 is KGHSH and CDR2 is LQKENI. The CDR3 loop reads CASSPSDRAYLTDTQYF. DNA for the CDR3: TGTGCCAGCTCACCCTCGGACAGGGCCTACCTCACAGATACGCAGTATTTT.

This clonotype was counted many times. V gene TRBV20-1 combines with J gene TRBJ2-4; 8 bases align to TRBD2. CDR1 is DFQATT and CDR2 is SNEGSKA in the germline V gene (reference sequence). V gave up 7 bases and J gave up 1 base; unmatched junction bases: 12. CDR3 length: 16 amino acids. This chain's CDR3 is CSVGLGPTSAKNIQYF. The DNA for the CDR3 is TGCAGTGTGGGACTAGGCCCTACTAGCGCCAAAAACATTCAGTACTTC.

In regard to this clonotype: One base away lies a much larger clone, so this may be a sequencing read error. This rearrangement joins TRBV7-8 to TRBJ2-1; 12 nucleotides agree with TRBD2. Per the germline V gene, CDR1 is SGHVS and CDR2 is FQNEAQ. The CDR3 has 16 residues. V lost 8 bases and J lost 5; bases outside the gene matches: 10. CDR3 protein: CASGPRTSGNHNEQFF. DNA of the CDR3: TGTGCCAGCGGTCCTAGGACTAGCGGGAACCACAATGAGCAGTTCTTC.

This rearrangement joins TRBV6-6 to TRBJ1-1, with D tentatively TRBD1 (6 bases). Germline V CDR1 and CDR2: MNHNY, SVGAGI (reference sequence). V dropped 6 bases and J dropped 1 base, with 12 bases sitting between them. This CDR3 contains 14 residues. CDR3 in amino acids: CASRYREGNTEAFF. In DNA, the CDR3 is TGTGCCAGCAGGTACAGGGAGGGGAACACTGAAGCTTTCTTT.

This clonotype counts as medium-sized. The chain combines TRBV28 with TRBJ2-1, with TRBD1 identical over 11 bases. J gave up 6 bases and V 6 bases, and 7 bases lay outside the gene matches. The germline gives CDR1 MDHEN, CDR2 SYDVKM. The CDR3 has 15 amino acids. The CDR3 protein is CASSPGQGASNEQFF. The CDR3 DNA is TGTGCCAGCAGCCCCGGACAGGGGGCTTCCAATGAGCAGTTCTTC. The entire variable domain, with the rest obtained from reference TRBV28 and TRBJ2-1, is as follows: DVKVTQSSRYLVKRTGEKVFLECVQDMDHENMFWYRQDPGLGLRLIYFSYDVKMKEKGDIPEGYSVSREKKERFSLILESASTNQTSMYLCASSPGQGASNEQFFGPGTRLTVL.

The chain couples TRBV28 to TRBJ2-3; D is perhaps TRBD1 or TRBD2 (6 bases each). This CDR3 has 13 residues. Germline CDR1 is MDHEN and CDR2 is SYDVKM. The V gene lost 7 bases and the J gene lost 6 bases, with 14 bases spanning the gap. CDR3 DNA sequence: TGTGCCAGCATCTCGGGGGCGTGGGATACGCAGTATTTT. It yields the protein CASISGAWDTQYF. Combining the CDR3 with reference TRBV28 and TRBJ2-3 gives the whole variable domain DVKVTQSSRYLVKRTGEKVFLECVQDMDHENMFWYRQDPGLGLRLIYFSYDVKMKEKGDIPEGYSVSREKKERFSLILESASTNQTSMYLCASISGAWDTQYFGPGTRLTVL.

There are a few counts of this clonotype. The rearrangement links TRBV28 to TRBJ2-7, with TRBD1 identical over 8 bases. CDR1 MDHEN and CDR2 SYDVKM come from the germline V gene. This CDR3 contains 14 residues. Trimming at V came to 4 bases and at J to 6 bases, leaving 8 bases not matched to a gene. CDR3 sequence: CASSYDRGGPEQYF. The CDR3 DNA reads as TGTGCCAGCAGTTACGACAGGGGTGGGCCCGAGCAGTACTTC. Drawing the rest from reference TRBV28 and TRBJ2-7, the complete variable domain is DVKVTQSSRYLVKRTGEKVFLECVQDMDHENMFWYRQDPGLGLRLIYFSYDVKMKEKGDIPEGYSVSREKKERFSLILESASTNQTSMYLCASSYDRGGPEQYFGPGTRLTVT.

This clonotype was observed at least ten times. This chain links TRBV20-1 with TRBJ1-3; 9 bases align to TRBD1. Germline assignment: CDR1 DFQATT and CDR2 SNEGSKA (reference sequence). The CDR3 spans 17 residues. V dropped 0 bases and J dropped 4; count of bases not matched to a gene: 10. The CDR3 DNA reads as TGCAGTGCTAGAGATCGTCCGGACAGGGGATCCGGAAACACCATATATTTT. This sequence encodes CSARDRPDRGSGNTIYF.

The CDR3: CASSLDRGQEGNSPLHF. The CDR3, as DNA: TGCGCCAGCAGCTTGGACCGGGGCCAGGAAGGAAATTCACCCCTCCACTTT. The V call is TRBV5-1, the J call TRBJ1-6; maybe TRBD1 (5 bases). V gave up 0 bases and J gave up 7 bases, with 17 bases separating them. The CDR3 consists of 17 residues. Germline V lookup: CDR1 SGHRS, CDR2 YFSETQ.

The rearrangement joins TRBV5-6 to TRBJ2-7; D not certain. The V end lost 6 bases, the J end lost 6 bases, and 16 bases lay between the germline ends. Looked up from germline, CDR1 is SGHDT and CDR2 is YYEEEE. CDR3 length: 13 amino acids. The CDR3 is CASTLGRTGEQYF. For the CDR3, the DNA is TGTGCCAGCACCCTGGGCCGTACGGGCGAGCAGTACTTC.

In this sample, this clonotype turned up many times. The chain carries TRBV12-3 or TRBV12-4 and TRBJ1-1; D not certain. The CDR3 runs 13 residues. Trimming cost V 3 bases and J 5 bases, with 10 bases left between them. CDR3 sequence reads: CASSLKVNTEAFF. Written as DNA, the CDR3 is TGTGCCAGCAGTTTGAAGGTCAATACTGAAGCTTTCTTT.

This clonotype was counted ten times or more. The chain employs TRBV2 and TRBJ1-2; D remains unclear. The CDR3 covers 13 residues. Germline V lookup: CDR1 SNHLY, CDR2 FYNNEI. The V end lost 0 bases, the J end lost 10 bases, and 12 bases lay between the germline ends. The DNA for the CDR3 is TGTGCCAGCAGTGAAGCGCTTTTGGCAGACTACACCTTC. It translates to CASSEALLADYTF.

A few counts support this clonotype. The V and J genes are TRBV7-2 and TRBJ2-5, with TRBD2 matching over 13 bases. Germline-derived CDR1 and CDR2 are SGHTA and FQGNSA. The CDR3 contains 16 residues. The junction had 14 bases not matched to a gene; V was cut back by 7 bases and J by 9 bases. The DNA for the CDR3 is TGTGCCAGCACCACCAGGACTAGCGGGAGACGGTCGGCCCAGTACTTC. Protein product: CASTTRTSGRRSAQYF.

The V call is TRBV12-3 or TRBV12-4, the J call TRBJ1-2; D is undetermined. The CDR3 has 15 residues. Trimming left V 5 bases short and J 3 bases short, with 16 bases between. The CDR3 region has the DNA TGTGCCAGCAGTCCTCTTGGGCAGGCGGACTATGGCTACACCTTC. Encoded protein: CASSPLGQADYGYTF.

The V gene is TRBV20-1, the J gene TRBJ2-1; D is possibly TRBD2 (7 bases). Germline loops: CDR1 DFQATT, CDR2 SNEGSKA (reference sequence). This CDR3 has 14 amino acids. V was cut by 4 bases and J by 3 bases, with 13 bases left in between. CDR3 residues: CSAIPGGIYNEQFF. The DNA for the CDR3 is TGCAGTGCTATCCCGGGGGGCATCTACAATGAGCAGTTCTTC.

Many counts were recorded for this clonotype. This chain joins TRBV9 and TRBJ2-1; D gene ambiguous. The CDR3 loop spans 18 amino acids. Germline V gene sequence: CDR1 SGDLS, CDR2 YYNGEE. V was pared by 0 bases and J by 7 bases, with 23 bases between. DNA of the CDR3: TGTGCCAGCAGCGTAGCTCAAGGCTACTGGCTCCGGTGGAATGAGCAGTTCTTC. It translates to CASSVAQGYWLRWNEQFF.

In DNA, the CDR3 is TGTGCCAGCAGTGAACGGTCTGGGGCCAACGTCCTGACTTTC. It is translated as CASSERSGANVLTF. V and J are TRBV2 and TRBJ2-6; D gene ambiguous. The CDR3 runs 14 residues. Deletions cut 2 bases from V and 1 base from J, with 3 bases between. Germline V gene data show CDR1 as SNHLY and CDR2 as FYNNEI.

The table lists this clonotype with many counts. This chain links TRBV5-1 with TRBJ2-7; no definite D call. Trimming removed 0 bases at V and 1 base at J, with 5 bases between. The CDR3 is 13 amino acids. Germline V gene data show CDR1 as SGHRS and CDR2 as YFSETQ. CDR3: CASSLATSYEQYF. For the CDR3, the DNA is TGCGCCAGCAGCTTGGCTACGTCCTACGAGCAGTACTTC.

This clonotype turned up a few times. The chain is built from TRBV7-8 and TRBJ1-3; TRBD1 agrees at 9 bases. The junction had 6 bases not matched to a gene; V was cut back by 1 base and J by 8 bases. This CDR3 comprises 15 residues. Germline V gives CDR1 SGHVS, CDR2 FQNEAQ. Here the CDR3 reads CASSLDGTGSDTIYF. The CDR3 region has the DNA TGTGCCAGCAGCTTAGACGGGACAGGGTCGGACACCATATATTTT. The full variable domain, rest sourced from reference TRBV7-8 and TRBJ1-3, is GAGVSQSPRYKVAKRGQDVALRCDPISGHVSLFWYQQALGQGPEFLTYFQNEAQLDKSGLPSDRFFAERPEGSVSTLKIQRTQQEDSAVYLCASSLDGTGSDTIYFGEGSWLTVV.

This clonotype was counted only a few times. The rearrangement uses TRBV7-8 and TRBJ2-1; D is uncertain. The CDR3 spans 13 residues. Germline V gene lookup returns CDR1 SGHVS and CDR2 FQNEAQ. V lost 6 bases and J lost 5, with 11 bases in between. In nucleotides, the CDR3 is TGTGCCAGCAGTCGGATCAGAAACAATGAGCAGTTCTTC. It specifies CASSRIRNNEQFF.

At least ten counts were recorded for this clonotype. The chain couples TRBV27 to TRBJ2-3; TRBD2 might be the D (5 bases). Germline V gene lookup returns CDR1 MNHEY and CDR2 SMNVEV (reference sequence). V was clipped by 5 bases and J by 5 bases, with 5 bases between them. The CDR3 has 11 amino acids. The CDR3 loop is CASSAGDTQYF. The DNA for the CDR3 is TGTGCCAGCAGTGCGGGAGATACGCAGTATTTT.

This chain uses TRBV5-1 with TRBJ2-1, with 10 nucleotides matching TRBD1. After removal of 4 bases from V and 4 bases from J, the junction contained 8 bases not matched to a gene. The CDR3 contains 16 residues. Germline V CDR1 and CDR2: SGHRS, YFSETQ. This CDR3 reads CASSPRQGAGYNEQFF. The CDR3 nucleotides are TGCGCCAGCAGCCCTAGACAGGGGGCGGGGTACAATGAGCAGTTCTTC.

This clonotype appeared many times. This chain links TRBV9 with TRBJ1-5; 7 positions agree with TRBD1. V was pared by 2 bases and J by 1 base, with 0 bases of the junction left unmatched. The CDR3 sequence is 14 residues long. Germline lookup yields CDR1 SGDLS and CDR2 YYNGEE. CDR3 residues: CASSVTGSNQPQHF. The DNA of the CDR3 is TGTGCCAGCAGCGTGACAGGGAGCAATCAGCCCCAGCATTTT.

This clonotype turned up a few times. This rearrangement joins TRBV11-3 to TRBJ1-1; D unclear. This CDR3 comprises 14 residues. Trimming removed 5 bases from V and 1 base from J, with 11 bases in between. Looked up from germline, CDR1 is SGHNT and CDR2 is YENEEA. CDR3 nucleotides: TGTGCCAGCAGCCTCCGAGGCCCGAACACTGAAGCTTTCTTT. Encoded protein: CASSLRGPNTEAFF.

There are a few counts of this clonotype. J is TRBJ2-2 and V is TRBV4-2; 13 bases align to TRBD2. The CDR3 consists of 19 residues. Germline V gene sequence: CDR1 LGHNA, CDR2 YNFKEQ. The junction had 11 bases not matched to a gene; V was cut back by 2 bases and J by 5 bases. The CDR3 spells CASSQTGTSGILGTGELFF. CDR3 nucleotide sequence: TGTGCCAGCAGCCAAACCGGGACTAGCGGGATCCTGGGGACCGGGGAGCTGTTTTTT.

This clonotype has ten or more counts. The chain employs TRBV3-1 and TRBJ1-2; D gene uncertain. There are 14 residues in the CDR3. Trimming cost V 7 bases and J 2 bases, with 14 bases left between them. The germline CDR1 and CDR2 sequences are LGHDT and YNNKEL (reference sequence). The CDR3 DNA reads TGTGCCAGCAACGGAGGGAACTTAAACTATGGCTACACCTTC. The encoded protein is CASNGGNLNYGYTF.